A selection of T cell receptor beta chains follows, all from one sample in a study of vaccination effects on CD4 cells after COVID-19. These receptors' targets are unknown. The data were produced by immunoSEQ multiplex PCR, yet TCRdb's version contains in-frame clones alone and is incomplete. Seen here are 35,000 to 55,000 clones, under 80% observed once, and the top ten hold under 35%. The input for sequencing was CD4+ T cells from PBMCs cultured with a peptide pool, taken before COVID-19 vaccination. The receptors come from a human donor who had a prior SARS-CoV-2 infection. CDR3s include the opening cysteine and the closing phenylalanine or tryptophan.

v_call,cdr3_length,j_call,cdr3_aa
TRBV2,14,TRBJ2-2,CASMSALNTGELFF
TRBV13,16,TRBJ2-5,CASSLTLGSGSETQYF
TRBV10-3,17,TRBJ2-2,CAISEFLGSQGTGELFF
TRBV30,14,TRBJ1-1,CAWKPGWTGTEAFF
TRBV7-8,19,TRBJ1-1,CASSLAQRRTLRGNTEAFF
TRBV5-1,14,TRBJ1-2,CASSPDGLNYGYTF
TRBV21-1,19,TRBJ2-2,CASSKAHRGLAEGYGELFF
TRBV5-6,13,TRBJ1-1,CASSRDRVSEAFF
TRBV7-2,13,TRBJ2-7,CASSPRDPYEQYF
TRBV9,17,TRBJ2-5,CASSESIGGEYQETQYF
TRBV4-1,15,TRBJ1-4,CASSQDGTGDEKLFF
TRBV5-1,16,TRBJ2-3,CASSLGGTRGTDTQYF
TRBV18,15,TRBJ2-1,CASSQGLADYNEQFF
TRBV6-5,14,TRBJ2-7,CASSYRDRGYEQYF
TRBV19,16,TRBJ1-6,CASSMDSYSYNSPLHF
TRBV5-8,16,TRBJ2-1,CASSPRGSGRYNEQFF
TRBV5-1,14,TRBJ2-5,CASTPLGGRETQYF
TRBV18,15,TRBJ2-1,CASSQAGFTYNEQFF
TRBV5-4,13,TRBJ2-5,CASSGDRVGTQYF
TRBV23-1,16,TRBJ2-3,CASSPSPGYLADTQYF
TRBV7-2,15,TRBJ2-7,CASSQTSGRSYEQYF
TRBV4-3,16,TRBJ2-3,CASSQRPAASTDTQYF
TRBV7-8,14,TRBJ1-2,CASSLARGSDGYTF
TRBV27,18,TRBJ2-7,CASSLSGLRDLSSYEQYF